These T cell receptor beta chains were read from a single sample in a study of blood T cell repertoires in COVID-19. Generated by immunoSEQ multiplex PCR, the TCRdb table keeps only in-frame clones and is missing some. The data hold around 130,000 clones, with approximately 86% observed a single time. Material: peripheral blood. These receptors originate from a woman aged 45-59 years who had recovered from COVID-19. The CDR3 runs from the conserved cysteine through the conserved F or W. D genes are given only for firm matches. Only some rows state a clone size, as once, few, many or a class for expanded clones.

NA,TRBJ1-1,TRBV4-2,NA,CASSQDPGVNTEAFF,TGTGCCAGCAGCCAAGATCCGGGGGTAAACACTGAAGCTTTCTTT
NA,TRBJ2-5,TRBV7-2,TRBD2,CASSPGLAAPQETQYF,TGTGCCAGCAGCCCGGGACTAGCGGCACCTCAGGAGACCCAGTACTTC
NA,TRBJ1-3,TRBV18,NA,CASSLNSAGNTIYF,TGTGCCAGCTCACTCAATAGCGCGGGAAACACCATATATTTT
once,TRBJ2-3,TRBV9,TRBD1,CASSPGQGSDTQYF,TGTGCCAGCAGCCCCGGACAGGGGTCCGATACGCAGTATTTT
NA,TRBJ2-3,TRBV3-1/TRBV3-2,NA,CASSQDLLAANTQYF,TGTGCCAGCAGCCAAGATCTCCTAGCCGCCAATACGCAGTATTTT
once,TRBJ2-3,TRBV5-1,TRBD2,CASSLIQRGFGDTQYF,TGCGCCAGCAGCTTGATCCAGCGGGGGTTTGGAGATACGCAGTATTTT
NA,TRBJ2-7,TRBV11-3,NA,CASSLIGQKGAYEQYF,TGTGCCAGCAGCTTAATTGGGCAAAAAGGGGCCTACGAGCAGTACTTC
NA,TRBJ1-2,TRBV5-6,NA,CASSLGQVRRYGYTF,TGTGCCAGCAGCTTGGGACAGGTCAGGAGGTATGGCTACACCTTC
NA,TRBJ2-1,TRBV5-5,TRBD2,CASSGTSGRATYEQFF,TGTGCCAGCAGCGGGACTAGCGGGAGGGCCACGTATGAGCAGTTCTTC
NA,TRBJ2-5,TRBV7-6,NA,CASSLSIGTPTWQETQYF,TGTGCCAGCAGCTTATCGATTGGGACTCCAACGTGGCAAGAGACCCAGTACTTC
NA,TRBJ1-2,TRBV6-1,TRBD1,CASSEPGQGAYGYTF,TGTGCCAGCAGTGAGCCGGGACAGGGGGCCTATGGCTACACCTTC
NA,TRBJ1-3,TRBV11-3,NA,CASSKGGRGNTIYF,TGTGCCAGCAGCAAGGGAGGCCGTGGAAACACCATATATTTT
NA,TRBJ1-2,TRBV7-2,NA,CASSFGNYGYTF,TGTGCCAGCAGCTTCGGTAACTATGGCTACACCTTC
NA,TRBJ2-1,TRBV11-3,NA,CASSSRGQYNEQFF,TGTGCCAGCAGCTCTAGAGGACAGTACAATGAGCAGTTCTTC
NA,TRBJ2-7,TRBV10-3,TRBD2,CAIRQPPSTSGKLYEQYF,TGTGCCATCAGGCAGCCGCCTTCGACTAGCGGCAAGCTCTACGAGCAGTACTTC
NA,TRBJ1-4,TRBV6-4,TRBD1,CASRDRGTEKLFF,TGTGCCAGCCGGGACAGGGGAACTGAAAAACTGTTTTTT
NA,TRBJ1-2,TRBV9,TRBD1,CASSDGTGRHGYTF,TGTGCCAGCAGCGACGGGACAGGGAGGCATGGCTACACCTTC
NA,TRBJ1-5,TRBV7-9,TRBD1,CASSLVRDRDNQPQHF,TGTGCCAGCAGCTTAGTCCGGGACAGGGACAATCAGCCCCAGCATTTT
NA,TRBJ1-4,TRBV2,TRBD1,CASSYPQGAMGKKLFF,TGTGCCAGCAGTTACCCGCAGGGGGCCATGGGGAAAAAACTGTTTTTT
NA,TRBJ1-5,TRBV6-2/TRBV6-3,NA,CASSQGNNQPQHF,TGTGCCAGCAGCCAGGGGAACAATCAGCCCCAGCATTTT
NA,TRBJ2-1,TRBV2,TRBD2,CASSEGGAGGYGEQFF,TGTGCCAGCAGTGAAGGAGGAGCGGGAGGGTATGGTGAGCAGTTCTTC
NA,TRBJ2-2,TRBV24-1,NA,CATSDLSAEMNTGELFF,TGTGCCACCAGTGATTTGTCGGCGGAAATGAACACCGGGGAGCTGTTTTTT
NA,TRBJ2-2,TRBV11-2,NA,CASSPGMNTGELFF,TGTGCCAGCAGCCCGGGGATGAACACCGGGGAGCTGTTTTTT
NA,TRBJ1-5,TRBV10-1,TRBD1,CAINPGQGEPQHF,TGCGCCATAAACCCGGGACAGGGAGAGCCCCAGCATTTT
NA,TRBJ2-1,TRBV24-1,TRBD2,CATSARGTSGNEQFF,TGTGCCACCAGTGCCAGGGGGACTAGCGGCAATGAGCAGTTCTTC
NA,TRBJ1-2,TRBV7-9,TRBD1,CASSLAAGTGGYGYTF,TGTGCCAGCAGCTTAGCCGCCGGGACAGGGGGCTATGGCTACACCTTC